This T cell receptor beta chain is drawn from a study of shared clonotypes between healthy human individuals. Study at large: Each donor's CD8 memory used one plate, CD8 naive two, each CD4 subset three. Broader study findings: Clonotype sharing among the donors was expected to vary with sequencing depth. Represented diversity (both genetic and exposure-history) was limited by the small number of donors.

Per the original data handling: With immunoSEQ giving junction-only sequences and no quality scores, filtering differed. TCRdb keeps only in-frame clones here, not all; method: immunoSEQ multiplex PCR. V and J calls plus clone size are reproduced from that table; the DNA served to infer D and trimming. The data contain 1 million to 1.2 million clones, approximately 80% of them seen just once; the ten biggest clones take up about 0.89%. The CDR3 has 12 amino acids. The V gene lost 6 bases and the J gene lost 8 bases, with 13 bases spanning the gap. CDR1 and CDR2 (germline): MDHEN, SYDVKM. On this clone: Its antigen is unknown.

This receptor was identified in a man younger than 30 in good health. Some clones in this sample may be carry-over from other donors' samples. The sample consisted of memory CD4+ T cells from PBMCs. Subset meaning: CD45RA-negative fraction. The chain links TRBV28 to TRBJ1-2; D gene ambiguous. The CDR3 DNA follows: TGTGCCAGCAGCCCACCTTCGCCGGGCTACACCTTC. Protein: CASSPPSPGYTF.